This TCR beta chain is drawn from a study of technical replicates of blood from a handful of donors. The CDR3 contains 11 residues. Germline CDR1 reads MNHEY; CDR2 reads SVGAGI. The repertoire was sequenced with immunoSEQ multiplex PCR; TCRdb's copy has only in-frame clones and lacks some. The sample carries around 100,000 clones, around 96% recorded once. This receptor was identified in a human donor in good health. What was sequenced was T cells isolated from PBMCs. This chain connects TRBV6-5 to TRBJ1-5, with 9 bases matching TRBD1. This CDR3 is CGTGDNQPQHF. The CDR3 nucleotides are TGTGGGACAGGGGACAATCAGCCCCAGCATTTT.